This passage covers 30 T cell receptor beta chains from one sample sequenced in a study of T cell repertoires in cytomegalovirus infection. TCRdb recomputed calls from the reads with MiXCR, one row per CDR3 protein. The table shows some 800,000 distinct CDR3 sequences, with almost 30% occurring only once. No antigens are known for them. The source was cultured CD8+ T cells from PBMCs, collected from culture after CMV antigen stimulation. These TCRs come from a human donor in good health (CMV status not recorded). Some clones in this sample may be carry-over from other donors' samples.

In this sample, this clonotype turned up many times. CDR3 nucleotides: TGTGCCAGCAGCTTAGGGACTAGTAACGCGGAGACCCAGTACTTC. It translates to CASSLGTSNAETQYF. The V call is TRBV7-2, the J call TRBJ2-5, with 7 bases matching TRBD2. The V segment lost 1 base and the J segment 5 bases; nucleotides outside the gene matches: 7. Germline V lookup: CDR1 SGHTA, CDR2 FQGNSA. The CDR3 has 15 residues.

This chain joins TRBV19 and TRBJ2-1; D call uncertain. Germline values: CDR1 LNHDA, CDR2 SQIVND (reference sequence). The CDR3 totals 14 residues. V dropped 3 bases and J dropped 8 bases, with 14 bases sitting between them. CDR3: CASSIILRPDEQFF. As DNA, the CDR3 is TGTGCCAGTAGTATCATTTTGCGCCCCGATGAGCAGTTCTTC.

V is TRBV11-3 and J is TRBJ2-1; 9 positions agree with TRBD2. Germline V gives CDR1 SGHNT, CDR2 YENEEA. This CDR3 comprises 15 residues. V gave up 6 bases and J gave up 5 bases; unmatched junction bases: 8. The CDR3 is CASRPRGGGDNEQFF. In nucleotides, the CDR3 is TGTGCCAGCAGGCCTCGGGGCGGGGGGGACAATGAGCAGTTCTTC.

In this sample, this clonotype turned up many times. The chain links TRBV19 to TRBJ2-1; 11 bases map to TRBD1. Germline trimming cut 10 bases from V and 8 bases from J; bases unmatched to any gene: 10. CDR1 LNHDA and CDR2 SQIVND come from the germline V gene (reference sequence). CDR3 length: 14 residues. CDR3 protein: CATQDRGRIYEQFF. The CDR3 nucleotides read TGTGCCACTCAGGACAGGGGGCGAATTTATGAGCAGTTCTTC.

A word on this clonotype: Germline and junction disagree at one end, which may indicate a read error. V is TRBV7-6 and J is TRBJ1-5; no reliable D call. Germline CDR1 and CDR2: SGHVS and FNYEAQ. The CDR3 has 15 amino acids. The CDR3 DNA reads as TGTACCAGTAGCTTAAAGGACGGGAGCAATCAGCCCCAGCATTTT. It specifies CTSSLKDGSNQPQHF.

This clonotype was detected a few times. CDR3: CASRLDRDPFYGYTF. The CDR3 nucleotides are TGTGCCAGCAGACTGGATAGGGACCCTTTCTATGGCTACACCTTC. The chain combines TRBV11-2 with TRBJ1-2; possibly TRBD1 for D (5 bases). In germline, CDR1 is SGHAT, CDR2 FQNNGV. V gave up 6 bases and J gave up 4 bases, with 18 bases separating them. The CDR3 has 15 residues.

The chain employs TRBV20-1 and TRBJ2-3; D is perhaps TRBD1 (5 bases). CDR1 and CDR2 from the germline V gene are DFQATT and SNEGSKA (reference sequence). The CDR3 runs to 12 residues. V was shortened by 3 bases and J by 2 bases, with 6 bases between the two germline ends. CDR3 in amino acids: CSARTDTDTQYF. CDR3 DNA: TGCAGTGCTAGGACAGACACAGATACGCAGTATTTT.

CDR3 nucleotides: TGCAGTGCTAGACCCCAGGACAGGGACACTGAAGCTTTCTTT. Its translation: CSARPQDRDTEAFF. The chain couples TRBV20-1 to TRBJ1-1; 8 bases line up with TRBD1. This CDR3 has 14 residues. The germline CDR1 and CDR2 sequences are DFQATT and SNEGSKA (reference sequence). Losses at the gene ends were 2 bases for V and 3 bases for J; bases not matched to a gene: 5.

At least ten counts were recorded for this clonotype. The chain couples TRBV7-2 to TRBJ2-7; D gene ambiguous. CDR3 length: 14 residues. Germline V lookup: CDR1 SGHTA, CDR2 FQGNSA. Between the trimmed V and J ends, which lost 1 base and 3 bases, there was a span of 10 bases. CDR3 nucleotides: TGTGCCAGCAGCTTAGATGGAGCGTACTACGAGCAGTACTTC. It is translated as CASSLDGAYYEQYF.

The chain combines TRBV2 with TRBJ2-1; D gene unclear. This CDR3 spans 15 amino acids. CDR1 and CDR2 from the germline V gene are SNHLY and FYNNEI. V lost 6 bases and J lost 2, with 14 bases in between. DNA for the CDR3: TGTGCCAGCAGCGGCAGGCCGGGTGCCTACAATGAGCAGTTCTTC. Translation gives CASSGRPGAYNEQFF.

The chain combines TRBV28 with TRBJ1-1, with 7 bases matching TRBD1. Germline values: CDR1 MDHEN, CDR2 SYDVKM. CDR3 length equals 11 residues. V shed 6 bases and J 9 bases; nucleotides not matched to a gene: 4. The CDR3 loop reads CASRQGSKAFF. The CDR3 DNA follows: TGTGCCAGCAGACAGGGGTCGAAAGCTTTCTTT.

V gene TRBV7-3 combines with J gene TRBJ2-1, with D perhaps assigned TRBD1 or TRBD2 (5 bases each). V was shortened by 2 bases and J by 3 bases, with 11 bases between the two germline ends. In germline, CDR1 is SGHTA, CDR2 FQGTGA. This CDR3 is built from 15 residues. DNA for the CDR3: TGTGCCAGCAGCTTAGCTTTGGGGGTCTACAATGAGCAGTTCTTC. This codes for CASSLALGVYNEQFF.

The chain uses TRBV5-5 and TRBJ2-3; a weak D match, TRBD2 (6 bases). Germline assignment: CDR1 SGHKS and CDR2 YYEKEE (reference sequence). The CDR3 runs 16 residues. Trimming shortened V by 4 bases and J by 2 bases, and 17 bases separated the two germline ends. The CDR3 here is CASSPGGVEYTDTQYF. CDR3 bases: TGTGCCAGCAGCCCCGGGGGTGTGGAATACACAGATACGCAGTATTTT. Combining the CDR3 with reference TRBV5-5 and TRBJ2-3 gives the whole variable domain DAGVTQSPTHLIKTRGQQVTLRCSPISGHKSVSWYQQVLGQGPQFIFQYYEKEERGRGNFPDRFSARQFPNYSSELNVNALLLGDSALYLCASSPGGVEYTDTQYFGPGTRLTVL.

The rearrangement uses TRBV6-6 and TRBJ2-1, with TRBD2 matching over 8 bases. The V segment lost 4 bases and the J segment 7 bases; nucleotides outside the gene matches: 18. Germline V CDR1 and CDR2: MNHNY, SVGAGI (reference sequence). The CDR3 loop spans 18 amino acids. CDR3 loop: CASSSLLPPRGGLNEQFF. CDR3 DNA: TGTGCCAGCAGTTCCCTACTTCCCCCTCGCGGGGGGTTAAATGAGCAGTTCTTC.

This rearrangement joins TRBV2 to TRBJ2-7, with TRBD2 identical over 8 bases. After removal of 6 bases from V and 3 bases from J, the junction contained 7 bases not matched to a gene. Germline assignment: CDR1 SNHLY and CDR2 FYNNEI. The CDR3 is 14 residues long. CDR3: CASRVAGLSYEQYF. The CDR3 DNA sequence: TGTGCCAGCAGAGTAGCGGGGCTAAGCTACGAGCAGTACTTC.

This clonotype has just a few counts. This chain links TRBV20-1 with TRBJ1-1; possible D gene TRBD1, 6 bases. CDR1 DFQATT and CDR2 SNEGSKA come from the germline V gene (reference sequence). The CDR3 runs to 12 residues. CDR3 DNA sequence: TGCACTACCCTCCAGGGGTACACTGAAGCTTTCTTT. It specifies CTTLQGYTEAFF.

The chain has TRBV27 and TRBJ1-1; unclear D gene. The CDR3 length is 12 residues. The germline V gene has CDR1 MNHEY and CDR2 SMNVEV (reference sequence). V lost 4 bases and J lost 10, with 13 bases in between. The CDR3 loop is CASSSSVHPAFF. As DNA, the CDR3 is TGTGCCAGCAGTTCCTCCGTCCACCCAGCTTTCTTT.

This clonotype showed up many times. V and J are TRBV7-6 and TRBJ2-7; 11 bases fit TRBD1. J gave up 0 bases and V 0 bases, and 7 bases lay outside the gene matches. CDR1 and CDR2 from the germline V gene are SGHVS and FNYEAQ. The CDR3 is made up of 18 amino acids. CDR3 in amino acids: CASSLAGTGGPSSYEQYF. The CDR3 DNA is TGTGCCAGCAGCTTAGCTGGGACAGGGGGTCCGAGCTCCTACGAGCAGTACTTC. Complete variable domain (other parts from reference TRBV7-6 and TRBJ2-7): GAGVSQSPRYKVTKRGQDVALRCDPISGHVSLYWYRQALGQGPEFLTYFNYEAQQDKSGLPNDRFSAERPEGSISTLTIQRTEQRDSAMYRCASSLAGTGGPSSYEQYFGPGTRLTVT.

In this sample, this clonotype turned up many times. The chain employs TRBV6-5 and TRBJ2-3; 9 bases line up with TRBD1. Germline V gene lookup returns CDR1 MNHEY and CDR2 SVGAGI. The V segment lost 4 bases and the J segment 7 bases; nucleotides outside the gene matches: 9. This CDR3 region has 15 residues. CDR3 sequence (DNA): TGTGCCAGCAGTTCCACAGGGGGCGCGAGTAATACGCAGTATTTT. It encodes CASSSTGGASNTQYF.

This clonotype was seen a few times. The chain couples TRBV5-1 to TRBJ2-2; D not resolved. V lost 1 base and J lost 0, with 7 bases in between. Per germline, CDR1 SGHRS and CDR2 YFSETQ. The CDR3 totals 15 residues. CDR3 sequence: CASSLKNPNTGELFF. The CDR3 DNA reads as TGCGCCAGCAGCTTGAAGAACCCGAACACCGGGGAGCTGTTTTTT. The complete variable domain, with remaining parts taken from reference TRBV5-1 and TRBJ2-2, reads KAGVTQTPRYLIKTRGQQVTLSCSPISGHRSVSWYQQTPGQGLQFLFEYFSETQRNKGNFPGRFSGRQFSNSRSEMNVSTLELGDSALYLCASSLKNPNTGELFFGEGSRLTVL.

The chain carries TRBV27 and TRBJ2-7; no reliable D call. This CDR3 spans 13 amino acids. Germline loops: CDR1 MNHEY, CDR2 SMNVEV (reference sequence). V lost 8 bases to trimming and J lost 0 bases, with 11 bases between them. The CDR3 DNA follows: TGTGCCAGCGGATCTCCACACTCCTACGAGCAGTACGTC. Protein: CASGSPHSYEQYV.

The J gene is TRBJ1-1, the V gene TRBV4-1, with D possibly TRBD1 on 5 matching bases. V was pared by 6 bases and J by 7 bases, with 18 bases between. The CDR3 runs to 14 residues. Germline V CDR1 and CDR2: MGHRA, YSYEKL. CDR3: CASRPQGQGDEAFF. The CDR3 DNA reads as TGCGCCAGCAGGCCCCAGGGTCAGGGTGATGAAGCTTTCTTT.

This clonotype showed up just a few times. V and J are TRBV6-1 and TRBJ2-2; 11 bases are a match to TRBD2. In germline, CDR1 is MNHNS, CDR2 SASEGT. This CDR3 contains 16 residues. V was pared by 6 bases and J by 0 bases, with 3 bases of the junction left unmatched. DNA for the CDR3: TGTGCCAGCAGCCAACTAGCGGGGGCGAACACCGGGGAGCTGTTTTTT. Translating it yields CASSQLAGANTGELFF.

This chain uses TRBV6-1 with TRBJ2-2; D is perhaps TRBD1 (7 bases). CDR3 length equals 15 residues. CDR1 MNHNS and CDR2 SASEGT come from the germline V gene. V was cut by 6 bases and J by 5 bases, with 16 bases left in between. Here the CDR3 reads CASRPKGAGTGELFF. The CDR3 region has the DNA TGTGCCAGCAGGCCCAAGGGGGCGGGAACCGGGGAGCTGTTTTTT.

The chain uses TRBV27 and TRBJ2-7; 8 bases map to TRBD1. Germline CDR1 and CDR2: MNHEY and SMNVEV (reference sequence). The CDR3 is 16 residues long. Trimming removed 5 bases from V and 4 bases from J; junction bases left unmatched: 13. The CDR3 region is CASSVPGGGNLYEQYF. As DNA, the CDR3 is TGTGCCAGCAGTGTTCCAGGGGGCGGGAATCTGTACGAGCAGTACTTC.

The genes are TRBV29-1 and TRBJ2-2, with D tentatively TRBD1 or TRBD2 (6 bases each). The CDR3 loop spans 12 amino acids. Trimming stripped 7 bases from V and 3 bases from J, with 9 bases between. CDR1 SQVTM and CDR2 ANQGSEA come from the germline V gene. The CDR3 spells CSGGADTGELFF. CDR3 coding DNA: TGCAGCGGGGGGGCCGACACCGGGGAGCTGTTTTTT.

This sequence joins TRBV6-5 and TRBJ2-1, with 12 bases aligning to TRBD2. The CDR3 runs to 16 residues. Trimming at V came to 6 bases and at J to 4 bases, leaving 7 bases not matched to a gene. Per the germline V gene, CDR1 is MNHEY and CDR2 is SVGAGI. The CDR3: CASSLLGLAGYNEQFF. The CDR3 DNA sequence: TGTGCCAGCAGCCTTTTGGGACTAGCGGGTTACAATGAGCAGTTCTTC.

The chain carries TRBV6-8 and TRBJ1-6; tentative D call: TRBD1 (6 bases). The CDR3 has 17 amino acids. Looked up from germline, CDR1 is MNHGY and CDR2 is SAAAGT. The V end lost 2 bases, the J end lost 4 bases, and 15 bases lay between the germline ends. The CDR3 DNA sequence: TGTGCCAGCAGTTACACCCTCGAGAGGGGGTATAATTCACCCCTCCACTTT. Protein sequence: CASSYTLERGYNSPLHF.

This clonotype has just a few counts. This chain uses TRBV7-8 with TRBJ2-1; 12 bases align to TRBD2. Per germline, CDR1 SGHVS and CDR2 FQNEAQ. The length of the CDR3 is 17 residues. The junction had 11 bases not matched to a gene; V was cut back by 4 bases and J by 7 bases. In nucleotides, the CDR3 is TGTGCCAGCAGCTGGGCACGCCGACTAGCGGGGGATAATGAGCAGTTCTTC. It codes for CASSWARRLAGDNEQFF.

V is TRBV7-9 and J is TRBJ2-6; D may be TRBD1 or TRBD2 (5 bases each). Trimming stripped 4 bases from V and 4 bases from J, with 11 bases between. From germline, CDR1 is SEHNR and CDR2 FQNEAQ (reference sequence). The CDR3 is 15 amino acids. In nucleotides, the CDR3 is TGTGCCAGCAGCTCGCAGGGACCCGGGGCCAACGTCCTGACTTTC. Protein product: CASSSQGPGANVLTF.